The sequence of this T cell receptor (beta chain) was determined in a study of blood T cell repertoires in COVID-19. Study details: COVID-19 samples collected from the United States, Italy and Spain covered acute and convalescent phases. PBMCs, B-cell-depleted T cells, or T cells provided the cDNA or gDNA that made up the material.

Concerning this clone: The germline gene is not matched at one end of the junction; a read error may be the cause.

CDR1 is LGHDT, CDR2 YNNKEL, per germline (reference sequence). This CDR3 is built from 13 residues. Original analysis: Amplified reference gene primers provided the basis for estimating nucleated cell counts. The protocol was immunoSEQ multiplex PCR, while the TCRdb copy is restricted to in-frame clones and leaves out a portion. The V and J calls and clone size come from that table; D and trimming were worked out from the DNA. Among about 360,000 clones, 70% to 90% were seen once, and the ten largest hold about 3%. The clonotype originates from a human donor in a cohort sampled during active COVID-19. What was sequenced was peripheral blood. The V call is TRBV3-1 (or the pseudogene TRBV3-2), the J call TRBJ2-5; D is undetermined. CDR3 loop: CASSQVGILDLDF. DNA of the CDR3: TGTGCCAGCAGCCAAGTAGGAATTCTAGACCTTGACTTC.